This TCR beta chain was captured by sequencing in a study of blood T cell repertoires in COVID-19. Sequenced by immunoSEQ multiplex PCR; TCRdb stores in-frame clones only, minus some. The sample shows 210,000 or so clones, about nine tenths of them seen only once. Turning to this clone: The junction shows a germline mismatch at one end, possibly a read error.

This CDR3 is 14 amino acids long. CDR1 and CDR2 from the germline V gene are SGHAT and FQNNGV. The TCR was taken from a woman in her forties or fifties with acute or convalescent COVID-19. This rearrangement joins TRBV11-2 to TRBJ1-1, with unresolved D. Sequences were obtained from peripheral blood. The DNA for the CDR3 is TGTGCCAGCAGTTTAGGACTCACGAACACTGAAGCTTTCTTT. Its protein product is CASSLGLTNTEAFF.